The entry below gives a single T cell receptor (beta chain) sequence along with its context. Antigen: not known. Antigen-specific CD4+ T cells were first expanded with viral peptide pools by the ViraFEST assay and only then sequenced. Following an approximately 10-day culture, CD4+ T cells were purified. SARS-CoV-2 infection was confirmed by PCR in the person between March and December 2020. Participants got two doses of BNT162b2 or mRNA-1273 vaccine. Replacing half the medium with IL-2 medium was done on days 3 and 7. The table came from immunoSEQ multiplex PCR; TCRdb's copy has only in-frame clones and leaves some out. This sample has more than 13,000 clones; 76% occur once, and the top ten carry approximately 25%. Trimming pared 2 bases from V and 3 bases from J, leaving 11 bases between. Germline V CDR1 and CDR2: SGHVS, FQNEAQ. CDR3 length equals 15 residues. These data come from a study of vaccination effects on CD4 cells after COVID-19. Study background: Early samples were taken at day +14, late at days +241, +227, +161.

The rearrangement links TRBV7-8 to TRBJ2-1; tentatively, D is TRBD2 (5 bases). Sequenced material: CD4+ T cells from PBMCs cultured with HCoV-NL63 spike peptides, taken after COVID-19 vaccination. The sequence came from a human donor who had a prior SARS-CoV-2 infection. The CDR3 here is CASSLTGLIYNEQFF. Written as DNA, the CDR3 is TGTGCCAGCAGCTTAACTGGACTTATCTACAATGAGCAGTTCTTC. The full variable domain, its missing parts supplied by reference TRBV7-8 and TRBJ2-1, is GAGVSQSPRYKVAKRGQDVALRCDPISGHVSLFWYQQALGQGPEFLTYFQNEAQLDKSGLPSDRFFAERPEGSVSTLKIQRTQQEDSAVYLCASSLTGLIYNEQFFGPGTRLTVL.